This T cell receptor (beta chain) was documented in a study of shared clonotypes between healthy human individuals (dated by TCRdb to 2018 to 2021). Regarding the complete study: The cohort included three men and a couple of women between 18 and 49 years of age. For each donor, CD4 naive and CD4 memory were each given three plates, CD8 naive was given two plates, and CD8 memory was given one plate. To estimate repertoire size and how much clonotype sharing occurs between individuals, the study deeply sequenced the blood TCR repertoires of 4 to 6 healthy adults. To increase sequencing depth and limit assay-specific biases, different laboratories used diverse techniques to prepare libraries and sequence TCR repertoires. Each donor's leukapheresis produced roughly between roughly 0.9 and 8.9 billion PBMCs. What the authors observed across the whole study: About 5% of naive CD4, 3.5% of naive CD8, 2.3% of memory CD4, and approximately 0.39% of memory CD8 clonotypes were shared across several donors. The genetic and exposure-history diversity represented was limited by the small number of donors. Higher generation probabilities were observed for clonotypes shared by all four sorted-subset donors than for non-shared clonotypes. Larger estimated clonotype richness was generally found for naive subsets than for memory subsets. Even with the large sequencing depth, rarefaction of the sorted-subset datasets indicated that sequencing was incomplete. Sampling was restricted to blood, and TCR repertoires in tissues likely differ from the TCR repertoires found in blood. Pairwise subsampling led to the expectation that sequencing depth would affect the degree of clonotype sharing among donors.

The donors were healthy, HIV-negative adults who had no recently reported acute infections or vaccinations. Every donor was a Caucasian adult residing in Nashville, Tennessee, USA. CD4+ T cells were enriched by magnetic negative selection; naive cells were then positively selected on CD45RA, and the negative fraction formed the memory subset. After blood collection by leukapheresis, PBMCs were isolated using Ficoll-Histopaque density gradient centrifugation and then cryopreserved in the vapor phase of liquid nitrogen. Analytical flow cytometry was used to check the purity and quantity of every magnetically sorted T cell population. From each sorted fraction, genomic DNA was isolated and quantified by UV absorbance on a Nanodrop 2000c. The junction shows trimming of 5 bases on V and 0 bases on J, plus 3 bases between the germline ends. CDR1 and CDR2, per the germline V gene, are ENHRY and SYGVKD. The cysteine opens and the phenylalanine closes a CDR3 of 12 amino acids. Just CDR3 DNA is preserved here, 36 bases in frame from base 1.

TCR CDR3 regions were amplified from genomic DNA by multiplex PCR using the deep immunoSEQ assay. For each cell subset, the extracted genomic DNA was distributed evenly across all wells of several immunoSEQ 96-well plates, and each plate served as one replicate. For sorted subsets, each replicate PCR was loaded with around 220 ng genomic DNA, equivalent to roughly 30,000 T cell genomes. Purified libraries were quantified with a Qubit 3.0 fluorometer, sized on a Bioanalyzer 2100, and re-quantified with the KAPA Library Quantification kit. Every immunoSEQ 96-well plate was sequenced on a dedicated single-read 150-cycle Illumina NextSeq 550 flow cell. The original methods were these. Because only junctional sequences without quality scores were contained in the immunoSEQ output, filtering matching that applied to full-length reads could not be performed. To assign V/J genes and CDR3, sequences were annotated against IMGT germline references using PyIR, a Python wrapper for IgBLAST v1.9. Reads with weak V/J assignments (E-value above 1e-6), missing CDR3, stop codons, out-of-frame junctions, or ambiguous translated residues were removed. V3J clonotypes were defined by identical inferred V gene, J gene, and CDR3 amino acid sequence. Percentage overlap between repertoires was calculated by dividing the number of shared unique clonotypes by the size of the smaller repertoire. RTK rarefaction, the Chao1 estimator, and Recon v2.1 estimates of unobserved clonotypes were used to assess repertoire richness. OLGA was used to compute generation probabilities for all TCRbeta clonotypes that the gDNA method yielded from a handful of donors. Sourced from immuneACCESS, this table was stored by TCRdb with only in-frame sequences that have V and J called. A share of the clones is absent; for the studies checked, an unresolved V gene accounts for under half, and the remainder has no known explanation. Clone size and V and J calls were adopted from that table, with D and trimming inferred from the DNA. This sample lists over 950,000 clones; about 72% were detected once. Of the sample, almost 0.9% falls within the top ten clones.

Comments on this clone: This clone's antigen is unknown. Nothing much larger sits one base from this clone, and base qualities are not available.

Sample: memory CD4+ T cells from PBMCs. Sample cell subset or site, as interpreted from the label and publication: CD45RA-negative fraction. This TCR was recovered from a man between 18 and 29 years old in good health. Some clones in this sample may be carry-over from other donors' samples. This chain is built from TRBV10-3 and TRBJ2-3; the D segment cannot be called with confidence. The CDR3 reads as follows: CAISQSTDTQYF. The nucleotide sequence reads TGTGCCATCAGTCAGAGCACAGATACGCAGTATTTT.